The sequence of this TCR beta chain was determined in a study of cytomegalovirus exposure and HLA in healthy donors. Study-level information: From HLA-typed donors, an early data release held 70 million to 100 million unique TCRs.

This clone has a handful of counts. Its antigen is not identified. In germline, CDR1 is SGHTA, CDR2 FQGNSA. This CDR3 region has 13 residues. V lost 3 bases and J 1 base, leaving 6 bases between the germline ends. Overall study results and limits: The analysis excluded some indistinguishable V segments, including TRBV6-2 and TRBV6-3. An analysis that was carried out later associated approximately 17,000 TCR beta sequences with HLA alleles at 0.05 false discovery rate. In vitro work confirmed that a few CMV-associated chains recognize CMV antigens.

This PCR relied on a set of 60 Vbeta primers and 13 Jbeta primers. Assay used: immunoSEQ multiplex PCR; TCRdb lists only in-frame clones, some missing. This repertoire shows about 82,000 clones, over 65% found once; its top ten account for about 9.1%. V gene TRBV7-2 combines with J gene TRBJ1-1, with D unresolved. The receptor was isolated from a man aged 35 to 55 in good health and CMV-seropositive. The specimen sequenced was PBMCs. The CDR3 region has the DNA TGTGCCAGCAGCTTCGGGGAGAACACTGAAGCTTTCTTT. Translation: CASSFGENTEAFF.